This TCR beta chain stems from a study of high-grade serous ovarian cancer treatment subgroups. In this sample, this clone turned up a few times. Tumor samples were taken before definitive surgery or chemotherapy. Looked up from germline, CDR1 is KGHSH and CDR2 is LQKENI. V lost 6 bases and J 0 bases, leaving 8 bases between the germline ends. CDR3 size: 14 residues. Profiled with immunoSEQ multiplex PCR; TCRdb holds only in-frame clones, not every one. The sample has 10,000 to 12,000 clones; about 70% are singletons. Sequences were obtained from tumor tissue. The V call is TRBV18, the J call TRBJ1-4; D remains ambiguous. This TCR derives from a human donor with high-grade serous ovarian cancer. The CDR3 nucleotides are TGTGCCAGCTCCGAGGGCGCAACTAATGAAAAACTGTTTTTT. Translated: CASSEGATNEKLFF.